This entry lists 12 T cell receptor beta chains sequenced from one sample in a study of blood T cells in healthy people across ages. It was with a sample-barcoded 5' primer and a J-beta primer mix that a second PCR of roughly 7 to 12 cycles was run. TCRdb analysed the 5' RACE reads with MiXCR anew, one entry per CDR3 protein. The sample records over a million distinct CDR3 sequences, 59% being singletons. The material sequenced was blood. Every receptor here comes from a man between 18 and 35 years old in good health.

The chain combines TRBV9 with TRBJ2-1; no firm D call. V lost 0 bases, J lost 8 bases, and 6 bases lay in between. CDR3 length: 12 residues. The germline V gene has CDR1 SGDLS and CDR2 YYNGEE. In nucleotides, the CDR3 is TGTGCCAGCAGCGTAGGTACTCATGAGCAGTTCTTC. Translated: CASSVGTHEQFF.

The CDR3 here is CASSLEGVGGELFF. CDR3 DNA sequence: TGCGCCAGCAGCTTGGAAGGTGTTGGCGGGGAGCTGTTTTTT. The V and J genes are TRBV5-1 and TRBJ2-2; D is undetermined. Germline V gene sequence: CDR1 SGHRS, CDR2 YFSETQ. The length of the CDR3 is 14 residues. V was trimmed by 0 bases and J by 7 bases, leaving 10 bases between them.

A remark on this clonotype: One end of the junction varies from germline; a read error may be responsible. This chain uses TRBV4-1 with TRBJ2-7; 11 bases agree with TRBD2. This CDR3 has 15 residues. CDR1 is MGHRA and CDR2 is YSYEKL in the germline V gene. The CDR3 here is CASRQGRLAGYEQYF. The CDR3 DNA follows: TGCGCCAGCAGGCAAGGAAGACTAGCGGGATACGAGCAGTACTTC.

The rearrangement links TRBV7-2 to TRBJ1-2; D gene unclear. V was clipped by 1 base and J by 8 bases, with 14 bases between them. The CDR3 runs 14 residues. From germline, CDR1 is SGHTA and CDR2 FQGNSA. The DNA of the CDR3 is TGTGCCAGCAGCTTAGTTCGGGGATCGGAAGGCTACACCTTC. Translating gives CASSLVRGSEGYTF.

This clonotype was picked up a small number of times. CDR3 DNA: TGCAGTGCTAGAGTTCCAGGGAACTACGAGCAGTACTTC. Translation: CSARVPGNYEQYF. This chain uses TRBV20-1 with TRBJ2-7, with a possible D match to TRBD1 (5 bases). Trimming cost V 1 base and J 3 bases, with 10 bases left between them. Per germline, CDR1 DFQATT and CDR2 SNEGSKA (reference sequence). There are 13 residues in the CDR3.

This clonotype was seen more than once but under ten times. The rearrangement uses TRBV29-1 and TRBJ1-2; D remains ambiguous. CDR3 length: 12 residues. Trimming cost V 4 bases and J 4 bases, with 10 bases left between them. Germline V CDR1 and CDR2: SQVTM, ANQGSEA. The CDR3 DNA follows: TGCAGCGTTGGCGGATGGGTCTATGGCTACACCTTC. Translated: CSVGGWVYGYTF. Supplemented by reference TRBV29-1 and TRBJ1-2, the full variable domain reads SAVISQKPSRDICQRGTSLTIQCQVDSQVTMMFWYRQQPGQSLTLIATANQGSEATYESGFVIDKFPISRPNLTFSTLTVSNMSPEDSSIYLCSVGGWVYGYTFGSGTRLTVV.

This clonotype was counted only a few times. The chain joins TRBV20-1 to TRBJ2-5, with D possibly TRBD1 on 7 matching bases. This CDR3 is built from 15 residues. The V gene's germline CDR1 is DFQATT and CDR2 SNEGSKA (reference sequence). The V end was cut by 6 bases, the J end by 2 bases, with 19 bases between. CDR3 residues: CSAMGTEGLQETQYF. The CDR3 bases are TGCAGTGCAATGGGGACAGAGGGACTTCAAGAGACCCAGTACTTC.

The chain couples TRBV5-6 to TRBJ1-5; no reliable D call. Per germline, CDR1 SGHDT and CDR2 YYEEEE. CDR3 size: 15 residues. V lost 3 bases and J 6 bases, leaving 16 bases between the germline ends. The CDR3 region is CASSYGGLDSQPQHF. DNA for the CDR3: TGTGCCAGCAGCTATGGAGGGCTGGATTCTCAGCCCCAGCATTTT.

The chain couples TRBV6-6 to TRBJ2-7, with TRBD1 as a possible D gene (6 bases). Germline V gene lookup returns CDR1 MNHNY and CDR2 SVGAGI (reference sequence). V gave up 0 bases and J gave up 2 bases, with 11 bases separating them. This CDR3 contains 15 residues. The CDR3 sequence: CASSYSYPGAYEQYF. As DNA, the CDR3 is TGTGCCAGCAGTTACTCGTACCCAGGGGCCTACGAGCAGTACTTC.

The chain joins TRBV12-5 to TRBJ2-1; a weak D match, TRBD2 (5 bases). V lost 1 base, J lost 7 bases, and 5 bases lay in between. This CDR3 is built from 12 residues. Germline V gene lookup returns CDR1 LGHNT and CDR2 FRNRAP. The CDR3 DNA reads as TGTGCTAGTGGTTTGGCGGGGAATGAGCAGTTCTTC. Residues: CASGLAGNEQFF.

The rearrangement uses TRBV20-1 and TRBJ1-1; D not certain. Germline lookup yields CDR1 DFQATT and CDR2 SNEGSKA (reference sequence). The CDR3 has 14 amino acids. V was shortened by 8 bases and J by 2 bases, with 18 bases between the two germline ends. The CDR3 region is CSTTFSHSNTEAFF. As DNA, the CDR3 is TGCAGTACCACTTTTAGCCACTCAAACACTGAAGCTTTCTTT.

This clonotype was seen a single time. J is TRBJ1-1 and V is TRBV7-2, with 8 bases identical to TRBD1. CDR1 is SGHTA and CDR2 is FQGNSA in the germline V gene. The CDR3 is 15 amino acids. V was clipped by 4 bases and J by 4 bases; unmatched bases: 8. The CDR3 is CASSSIDRGLTEAFF. The CDR3 nucleotides are TGTGCCAGCAGCTCAATAGACAGGGGTCTCACTGAAGCTTTCTTT.